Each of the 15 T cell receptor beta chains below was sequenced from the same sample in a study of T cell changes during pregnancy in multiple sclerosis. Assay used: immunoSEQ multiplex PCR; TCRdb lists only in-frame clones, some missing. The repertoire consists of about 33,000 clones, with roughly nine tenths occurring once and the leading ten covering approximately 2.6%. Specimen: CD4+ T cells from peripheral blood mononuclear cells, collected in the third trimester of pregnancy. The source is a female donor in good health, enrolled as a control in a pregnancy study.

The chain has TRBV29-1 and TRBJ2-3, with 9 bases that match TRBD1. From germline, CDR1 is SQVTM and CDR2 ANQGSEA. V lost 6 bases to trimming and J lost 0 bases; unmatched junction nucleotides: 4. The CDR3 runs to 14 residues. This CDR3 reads CSVKGQGSTDTQYF. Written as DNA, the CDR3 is TGCAGCGTAAAAGGACAGGGGAGCACAGATACGCAGTATTTT.

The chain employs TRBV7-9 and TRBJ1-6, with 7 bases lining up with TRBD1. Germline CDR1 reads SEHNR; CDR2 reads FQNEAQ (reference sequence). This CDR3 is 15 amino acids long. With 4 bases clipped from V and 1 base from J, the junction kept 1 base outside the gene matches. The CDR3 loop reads CASSSQGSYNSPLHF. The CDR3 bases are TGTGCCAGCAGCTCACAGGGGTCCTATAATTCACCCCTCCACTTT.

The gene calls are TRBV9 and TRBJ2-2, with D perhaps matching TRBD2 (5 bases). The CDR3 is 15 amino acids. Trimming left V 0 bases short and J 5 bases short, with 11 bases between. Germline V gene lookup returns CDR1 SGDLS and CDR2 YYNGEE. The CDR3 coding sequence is TGTGCCAGCAGCGTAGAGGCCGGAGGTACCGGGGAGCTGTTTTTT. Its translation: CASSVEAGGTGELFF.

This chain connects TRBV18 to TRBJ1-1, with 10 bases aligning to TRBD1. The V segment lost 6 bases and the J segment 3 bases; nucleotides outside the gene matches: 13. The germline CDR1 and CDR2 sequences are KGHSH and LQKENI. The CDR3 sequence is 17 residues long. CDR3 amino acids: CASSPPVGQGSHTEAFF. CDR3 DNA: TGTGCCAGCTCCCCTCCAGTGGGACAGGGGAGTCACACTGAAGCTTTCTTT.

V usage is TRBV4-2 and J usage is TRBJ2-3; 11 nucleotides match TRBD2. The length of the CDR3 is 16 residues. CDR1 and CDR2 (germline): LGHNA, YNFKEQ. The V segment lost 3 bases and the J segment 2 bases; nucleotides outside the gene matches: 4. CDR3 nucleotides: TGTGCCAGCAGCCATGGACTAGCGGGTCCCACAGATACGCAGTATTTT. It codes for CASSHGLAGPTDTQYF.

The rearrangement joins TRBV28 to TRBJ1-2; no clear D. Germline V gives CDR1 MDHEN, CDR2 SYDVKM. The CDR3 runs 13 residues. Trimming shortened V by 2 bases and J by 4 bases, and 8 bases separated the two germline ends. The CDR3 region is CASSLPEAYGYTF. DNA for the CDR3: TGTGCCAGCAGTTTACCCGAAGCCTATGGCTACACCTTC.

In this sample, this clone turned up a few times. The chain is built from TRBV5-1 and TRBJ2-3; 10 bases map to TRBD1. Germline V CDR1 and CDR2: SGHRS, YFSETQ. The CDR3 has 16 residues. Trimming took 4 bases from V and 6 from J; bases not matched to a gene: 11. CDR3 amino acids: CASSPMGTGAGDTQYF. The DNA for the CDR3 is TGCGCCAGCAGCCCTATGGGGACAGGGGCGGGGGATACGCAGTATTTT.

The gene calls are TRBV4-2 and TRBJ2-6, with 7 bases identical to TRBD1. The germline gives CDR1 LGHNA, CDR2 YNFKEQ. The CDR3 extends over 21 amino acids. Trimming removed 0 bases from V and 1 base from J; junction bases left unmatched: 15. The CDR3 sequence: CASSQESPLRTGFSGANVLTF. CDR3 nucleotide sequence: TGTGCCAGCAGCCAAGAAAGCCCCCTGCGGACAGGTTTTTCTGGGGCCAACGTCCTGACTTTC.

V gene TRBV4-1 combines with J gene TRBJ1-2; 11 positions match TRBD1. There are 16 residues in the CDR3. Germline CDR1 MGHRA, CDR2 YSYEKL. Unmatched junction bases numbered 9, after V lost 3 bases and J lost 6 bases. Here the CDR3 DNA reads TGCGCCAGCAGCCATTTCCGGGACAGGGGGAATGATGGCTACACCTTC. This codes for CASSHFRDRGNDGYTF.

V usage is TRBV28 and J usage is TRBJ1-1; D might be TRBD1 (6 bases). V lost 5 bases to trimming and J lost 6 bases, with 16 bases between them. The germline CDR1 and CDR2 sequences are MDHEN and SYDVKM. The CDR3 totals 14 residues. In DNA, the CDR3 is TGTGCCAGCAGTGCCAGGGGTGTGTTTGCTGAAGCTTTCTTT. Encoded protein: CASSARGVFAEAFF.

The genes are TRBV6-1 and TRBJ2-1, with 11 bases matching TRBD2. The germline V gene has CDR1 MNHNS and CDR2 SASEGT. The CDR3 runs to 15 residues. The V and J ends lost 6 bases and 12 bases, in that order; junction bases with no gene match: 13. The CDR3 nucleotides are TGTGCCAGCAGCGTTGATAGCGGGAGGGCGGTTGGGCAGTTCTTC. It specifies CASSVDSGRAVGQFF.

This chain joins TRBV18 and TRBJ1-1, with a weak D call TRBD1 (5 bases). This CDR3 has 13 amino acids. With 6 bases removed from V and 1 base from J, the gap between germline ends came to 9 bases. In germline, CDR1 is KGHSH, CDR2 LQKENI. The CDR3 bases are TGTGCCAGCTCCCAAGGACAGAACACTGAAGCTTTCTTT. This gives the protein CASSQGQNTEAFF.

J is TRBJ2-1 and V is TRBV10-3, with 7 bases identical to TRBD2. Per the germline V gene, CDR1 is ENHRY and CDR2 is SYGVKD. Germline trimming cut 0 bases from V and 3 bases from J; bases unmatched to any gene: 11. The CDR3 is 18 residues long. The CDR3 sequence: CAISESTQGLLGYNEQFF. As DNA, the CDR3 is TGTGCCATCAGTGAGTCGACGCAGGGACTACTCGGCTACAATGAGCAGTTCTTC.

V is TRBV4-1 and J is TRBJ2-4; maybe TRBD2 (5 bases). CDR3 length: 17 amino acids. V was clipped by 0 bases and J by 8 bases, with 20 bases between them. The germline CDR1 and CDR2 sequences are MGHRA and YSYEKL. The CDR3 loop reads CASSQDGSPRGRDIQYF. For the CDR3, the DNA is TGCGCCAGCAGCCAAGACGGTAGCCCAAGAGGGAGAGACATTCAGTACTTC.

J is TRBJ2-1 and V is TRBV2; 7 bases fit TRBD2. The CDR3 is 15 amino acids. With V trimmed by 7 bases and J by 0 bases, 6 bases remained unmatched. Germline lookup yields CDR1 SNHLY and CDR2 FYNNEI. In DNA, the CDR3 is TGTGCCAGCACGGCGGGGGACCCCTCCTACAATGAGCAGTTCTTC. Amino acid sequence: CASTAGDPSYNEQFF.